This T cell receptor beta chain was profiled in a study of early T cells in non-severe SARS-CoV-2 infection. Individual cDNA molecules were tagged with unique molecular identifiers, the study reported. TCRdb re-analysed the 5' RACE reads in MiXCR, keeping a single row per CDR3 protein. The sample shows 55,000 to 65,000 distinct CDR3 sequences, roughly an eighth of them seen only once. Trimming at V came to 5 bases and at J to 11 bases, leaving 10 bases not matched to a gene. The CDR3 is 13 residues long. The sample holds a few counts of this clonotype. The chain links TRBV12-3 or TRBV12-4 to TRBJ1-1; 8 positions match TRBD1. The source material was whole blood. This clonotype originated in an adult who was a healthcare worker with PCR-confirmed SARS-CoV-2 infection or an uninfected control (not recorded which). The CDR3 sequence: CASSQRQGRGAFF. As DNA, the CDR3 is TGTGCCAGCAGTCAGAGACAGGGGCGCGGTGCTTTCTTT.